A selection of T cell receptor beta chains follows, all from one sample in a study of vaccination and CD4 T cells after COVID-19. MiXCR, applied by TCRdb to the PCR reads, yields one record per CDR3 protein. The sample lists around 20,000 distinct CDR3 sequences; roughly 55% were seen once. Antigens of these TCRs are unknown. The sequencing used CD4+ T cells from blood, cultured in vitro, collected after SARS-CoV-2 vaccination. The receptors were gathered from a human donor who had recovered from COVID-19. The CDR3 runs from the conserved cysteine through the conserved F or W. D genes are given only for firm matches. Clone size is stated in some rows and not others, as once, few, many or a class when expanded.

len: 13
v_gene: TRBV28
j_gene: TRBJ1-5
d_gene: NA
abundance: NA
CDR3nt: TGTGCCAGCAGTGATAGGGGCAATCAGCCCCAGCATTTT
CDR3aa: CASSDRGNQPQHF

len: 13
v_gene: TRBV7-8
j_gene: TRBJ1-2
d_gene: TRBD1
abundance: NA
CDR3nt: TGTGCCAGCAGCTTCCGGGACAGGGGCGGCTACACCTTC
CDR3aa: CASSFRDRGGYTF

len: 15
v_gene: TRBV6-5
j_gene: TRBJ1-2
d_gene: NA
abundance: few
CDR3nt: TGTGCCAGCAGTTACGCCCAGACTGGGTCGAGTGGCTACACCTTC
CDR3aa: CASSYAQTGSSGYTF

len: 15
v_gene: TRBV19
j_gene: TRBJ2-1
d_gene: TRBD1
abundance: NA
CDR3nt: TGTGCTACGAACCAGGACAGGAGCTCCTACAATGAGCAGTTCTTC
CDR3aa: CATNQDRSSYNEQFF

len: 15
v_gene: TRBV7-2
j_gene: TRBJ1-2
d_gene: TRBD1
abundance: NA
CDR3nt: TGTGCCAGCAGCCCAGGGACAGGGTCGAACTATGGCTACACCTTC
CDR3aa: CASSPGTGSNYGYTF

len: 13
v_gene: TRBV18
j_gene: TRBJ2-5
d_gene: NA
abundance: NA
CDR3nt: TGTGCCAGCTCACCAGAGCAGGGTGAGACCCAGTACTTC
CDR3aa: CASSPEQGETQYF

len: 17
v_gene: TRBV7-9
j_gene: TRBJ1-2
d_gene: NA
abundance: NA
CDR3nt: TGTGCCAGCAGCTTAGGGGGCGGGACGGAACCTAACTATGGCTACACCTTC
CDR3aa: CASSLGGGTEPNYGYTF

len: 12
v_gene: TRBV20-1
j_gene: TRBJ2-3
d_gene: NA
abundance: NA
CDR3nt: TGCAGTGCTAGCCTAATATCGGATACGCAGTATTTT
CDR3aa: CSASLISDTQYF

len: 16
v_gene: TRBV28
j_gene: TRBJ1-5
d_gene: NA
abundance: NA
CDR3nt: TGTGCCAGCAGTCAGGGCACTATGGGTTCGAGGCAGCCCCAGCATTTT
CDR3aa: CASSQGTMGSRQPQHF

len: 14
v_gene: TRBV6-2/TRBV6-3
j_gene: TRBJ1-6
d_gene: NA
abundance: NA
CDR3nt: TGTGCCAGCAGCCCCCGGATATATAATTCACCCCTCCACTTT
CDR3aa: CASSPRIYNSPLHF

len: 16
v_gene: TRBV11-3
j_gene: TRBJ2-5
d_gene: TRBD2
abundance: NA
CDR3nt: TGTGCCAGCAGTGCTGGGGCTAGCGGGAGCTTTGAGACCCAGTACTTC
CDR3aa: CASSAGASGSFETQYF

len: 15
v_gene: TRBV12-3/TRBV12-4
j_gene: TRBJ1-5
d_gene: TRBD1
abundance: NA
CDR3nt: TGTGCCAGCAGCACGAGGACAGGGAGCAATCAGCCCCAGCATTTT
CDR3aa: CASSTRTGSNQPQHF

len: 14
v_gene: TRBV6-2/TRBV6-3
j_gene: TRBJ2-3
d_gene: TRBD2
abundance: NA
CDR3nt: TGTGCCGGGGGATCTAGCGGGAGAGGAGATACGCAGTATTTT
CDR3aa: CAGGSSGRGDTQYF

len: 14
v_gene: TRBV19
j_gene: TRBJ2-5
d_gene: TRBD2
abundance: NA
CDR3nt: TGTGCCAGTAGTATACTCGGGGAGGGAGAGACCCAGTACTTC
CDR3aa: CASSILGEGETQYF

len: 13
v_gene: TRBV30
j_gene: TRBJ1-1
d_gene: TRBD1
abundance: NA
CDR3nt: TGTGCCTGGGTGGGACAGGCGGGCACTGAAGCTTTCTTT
CDR3aa: CAWVGQAGTEAFF

len: 15
v_gene: TRBV18
j_gene: TRBJ1-5
d_gene: NA
abundance: NA
CDR3nt: TGTGCCAGCTCACCCTTGGGGGAAGGCAATCAGCCCCAGCATTTT
CDR3aa: CASSPLGEGNQPQHF

len: 14
v_gene: TRBV19
j_gene: TRBJ1-1
d_gene: NA
abundance: few
CDR3nt: TGTGCCAGTAGTCCCCGGGACTCGAACACTGAAGCTTTCTTT
CDR3aa: CASSPRDSNTEAFF

len: 18
v_gene: TRBV20-1
j_gene: TRBJ2-5
d_gene: NA
abundance: NA
CDR3nt: TGCAGTGCTAGAGACATTACAGGAGGGGGGCTAATTCAAGAGACCCAGTACTTC
CDR3aa: CSARDITGGGLIQETQYF

len: 15
v_gene: TRBV7-6
j_gene: TRBJ1-1
d_gene: TRBD1
abundance: NA
CDR3nt: TGTGCCAGCAGCTCGCGACAGGGGTTGGGCACTGAAGCTTTCTTT
CDR3aa: CASSSRQGLGTEAFF

len: 14
v_gene: TRBV20-1
j_gene: TRBJ1-3
d_gene: NA
abundance: NA
CDR3nt: TGCAGTGCTAGCTGGCCAGACCGTGGAAACACCATATATTTT
CDR3aa: CSASWPDRGNTIYF

len: 17
v_gene: TRBV28
j_gene: TRBJ1-5
d_gene: NA
abundance: NA
CDR3nt: TGTGCCAGCAGTTTGGAATTGAGGGGACGACTCAATCAGCCCCAGCATTTT
CDR3aa: CASSLELRGRLNQPQHF

len: 14
v_gene: TRBV20-1
j_gene: TRBJ2-5
d_gene: NA
abundance: few
CDR3nt: TGCAGTGCTAGTCCGGTGGTCGGCCAAGAGACCCAGTACTTC
CDR3aa: CSASPVVGQETQYF

len: 14
v_gene: TRBV5-5
j_gene: TRBJ1-5
d_gene: NA
abundance: few
CDR3nt: TGTGCCAGCAGCCTAGAGAGGGGTAATCAGCCCCAGCATTTT
CDR3aa: CASSLERGNQPQHF

len: 14
v_gene: TRBV20-1
j_gene: TRBJ2-3
d_gene: NA
abundance: NA
CDR3nt: TGCAGTGCTCCACTGGCTCTTCTAACAGATACGCAGTATTTT
CDR3aa: CSAPLALLTDTQYF

len: 15
v_gene: TRBV6-1
j_gene: TRBJ1-2
d_gene: NA
abundance: few
CDR3nt: TGTGCCAGCAGGGCCACAGGGTACGGCGTCTATGGCTACACCTTC
CDR3aa: CASRATGYGVYGYTF

len: 16
v_gene: TRBV6-5
j_gene: TRBJ2-3
d_gene: TRBD2
abundance: few
CDR3nt: TGTGCCAGCAGTTCCAGGACTAGCGGGAGCACAGATACGCAGTATTTT
CDR3aa: CASSSRTSGSTDTQYF

len: 15
v_gene: TRBV10-3
j_gene: TRBJ1-5
d_gene: NA
abundance: NA
CDR3nt: TGTGCCATCAGTGACGGGGGATCTCCGTATCAGCCCCAGCATTTT
CDR3aa: CAISDGGSPYQPQHF

len: 15
v_gene: TRBV6-1
j_gene: TRBJ1-1
d_gene: TRBD1
abundance: NA
CDR3nt: TGTGCCAGCAGTGAAGGGACAGGGATGAACACTGAAGCTTTCTTT
CDR3aa: CASSEGTGMNTEAFF

len: 15
v_gene: TRBV7-8
j_gene: TRBJ1-1
d_gene: NA
abundance: NA
CDR3nt: TGTGCCAGCAGCTTAGCCGGACAGTTGAACACTGAAGCTTTCTTT
CDR3aa: CASSLAGQLNTEAFF

len: 14
v_gene: TRBV6-1
j_gene: TRBJ1-1
d_gene: TRBD1
abundance: NA
CDR3nt: TGTGCCAGCAACGTTGACAGGGGCGGGACTGAAGCTTTCTTT
CDR3aa: CASNVDRGGTEAFF

len: 13
v_gene: TRBV10-3
j_gene: TRBJ1-1
d_gene: NA
abundance: NA
CDR3nt: TGTGCCATCGGAAGGGAACAGGACACTGAAGCTTTCTTT
CDR3aa: CAIGREQDTEAFF

len: 15
v_gene: TRBV27
j_gene: TRBJ2-2
d_gene: NA
abundance: NA
CDR3nt: TGTGCCAGCAGCCTACGTTGGGAGGACACCGGGGAGCTGTTTTTT
CDR3aa: CASSLRWEDTGELFF

len: 14
v_gene: TRBV7-3
j_gene: TRBJ2-3
d_gene: NA
abundance: few
CDR3nt: TGTGCCAGCAGCTCGGACGACTGGGGGACTACGCAGTATTTT
CDR3aa: CASSSDDWGTTQYF

len: 15
v_gene: TRBV7-2
j_gene: TRBJ2-3
d_gene: TRBD1
abundance: NA
CDR3nt: TGTGCCAGCAGCTTAGGCGGACAGGGCACCGATACGCAGTATTTT
CDR3aa: CASSLGGQGTDTQYF

len: 15
v_gene: TRBV12-3/TRBV12-4
j_gene: TRBJ1-1
d_gene: NA
abundance: NA
CDR3nt: TGTGCCAGCAGTTTAGGGGGGGGGGCCACCGCTGAAGCTTTCTTT
CDR3aa: CASSLGGGATAEAFF

len: 16
v_gene: TRBV7-2
j_gene: TRBJ2-3
d_gene: TRBD2
abundance: NA
CDR3nt: TGTGCCAGCAGCTTAGGACTAGCGGGGGGTGCAGATACGCAGTATTTT
CDR3aa: CASSLGLAGGADTQYF

len: 14
v_gene: TRBV15
j_gene: TRBJ1-4
d_gene: NA
abundance: NA
CDR3nt: TGTGCCACCAGCAGAGATGCAACTAATGAAAAACTGTTTTTT
CDR3aa: CATSRDATNEKLFF

len: 14
v_gene: TRBV11-2
j_gene: TRBJ2-7
d_gene: NA
abundance: NA
CDR3nt: TGTGCCAGCAGCCCAGGTCCCCCTCCCTTGGAGCAGTACTTC
CDR3aa: CASSPGPPPLEQYF

len: 13
v_gene: TRBV6-2/TRBV6-3
j_gene: TRBJ1-1
d_gene: NA
abundance: NA
CDR3nt: TGTGCCAGCAGTTACTCAGTGAACACTGAAGCTTTCTTT
CDR3aa: CASSYSVNTEAFF

len: 16
v_gene: TRBV27
j_gene: TRBJ2-5
d_gene: TRBD1
abundance: few
CDR3nt: TGTGCCAGCAGTCACAGAAGGACAGGGTACCCAGAGACCCAGTACTTC
CDR3aa: CASSHRRTGYPETQYF

len: 13
v_gene: TRBV20-1
j_gene: TRBJ1-3
d_gene: NA
abundance: NA
CDR3nt: TGCAGTGCTTACAGGGTGGCTGGAAACACCATATATTTT
CDR3aa: CSAYRVAGNTIYF

len: 13
v_gene: TRBV6-5
j_gene: TRBJ1-2
d_gene: NA
abundance: NA
CDR3nt: TGTGCCAGCAGTTACTCCGGGGGCAAGGGCTACACCTTC
CDR3aa: CASSYSGGKGYTF